This T cell receptor beta chain stems from a study of control samples from healthy donors and cancer patients. The repertoire was sequenced with immunoSEQ multiplex PCR; TCRdb's copy has only in-frame clones and lacks some. Counted here are approximately 140,000 clones, more than 85% occurring once; the ten biggest clones make up approximately 5.7%. Germline V CDR1 and CDR2: SGHVS, FQNEAQ. The CDR3 length is 13 residues. The V end was cut by 4 bases, the J end by 6 bases, with 10 bases between. The gene calls are TRBV7-8 and TRBJ2-1; D uncertain. This clonotype was obtained from a man in his late teens or twenties in good health. Source material: blood. CDR3 amino acids: CASSSTPGNEQFF. The CDR3 DNA follows: TGTGCCAGCAGCTCCACCCCCGGCAATGAGCAGTTCTTC. The whole variable domain, remainder taken from reference TRBV7-8 and TRBJ2-1, is GAGVSQSPRYKVAKRGQDVALRCDPISGHVSLFWYQQALGQGPEFLTYFQNEAQLDKSGLPSDRFFAERPEGSVSTLKIQRTQQEDSAVYLCASSSTPGNEQFFGPGTRLTVL.